The following is a T cell receptor beta chain sequence with its context. Its antigen remains unknown. These data are taken from a study of cytomegalovirus exposure and HLA in healthy donors. Study-level information: An earlier analysis identified more than 95 million unique TCR beta sequences in about 200 million T cells.

The CDR3 consists of 14 residues. Germline V gives CDR1 MNHEY, CDR2 SVGAGI. Trimming pared 5 bases from V and 3 bases from J, leaving 11 bases between. Notes on the study in general: Researchers catalogued approximately 160 TCR beta chains as cytomegalovirus-associated.

It was with 60 Vbeta and 13 Jbeta primers that the PCR ran. TCRdb's copy holds only in-frame clones and misses some; the assay was immunoSEQ multiplex PCR. The table includes 200,000 to 250,000 clones, more than 85% detected once. Sequencing was carried out using PBMCs. This TCR derives from a woman between 18 and 29 years old in good health and CMV-seronegative. The genes are TRBV6-5 and TRBJ1-5, with D possibly matching TRBD1 (5 bases). This CDR3 reads CASSRDRSNQPQHF. The CDR3 DNA follows: TGTGCCAGCAGTCGTGACAGATCCAATCAGCCCCAGCATTTT.